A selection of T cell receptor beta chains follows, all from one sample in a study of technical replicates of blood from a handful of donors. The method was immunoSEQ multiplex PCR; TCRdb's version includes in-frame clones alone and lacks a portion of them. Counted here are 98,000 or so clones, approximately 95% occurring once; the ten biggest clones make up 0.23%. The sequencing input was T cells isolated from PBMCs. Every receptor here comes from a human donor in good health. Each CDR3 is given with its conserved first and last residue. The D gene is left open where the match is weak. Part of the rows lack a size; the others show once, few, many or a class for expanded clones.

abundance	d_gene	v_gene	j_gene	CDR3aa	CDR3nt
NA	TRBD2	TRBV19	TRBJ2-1	CASSSLAGVNEQFF	TGTGCCAGTAGTTCTCTAGCGGGAGTCAATGAGCAGTTCTTC
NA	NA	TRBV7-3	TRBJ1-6	CASSSPRVSNSPLHF	TGTGCCAGCAGCTCCCCCAGGGTCTCTAATTCACCCCTCCACTTT
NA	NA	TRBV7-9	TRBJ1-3	CASSLGAGMYGNTIYF	TGTGCCAGCAGCTTAGGAGCAGGCATGTACGGAAACACCATATATTTT
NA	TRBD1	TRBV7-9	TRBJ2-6	CASSLTGGAGANVLTF	TGTGCCAGCAGCCTCACAGGGGGCGCTGGGGCCAACGTCCTGACTTTC
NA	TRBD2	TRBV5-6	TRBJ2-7	CASSLLGLAGGPYEQYF	TGTGCCAGCAGCTTGTTAGGACTAGCGGGAGGTCCCTACGAGCAGTACTTC
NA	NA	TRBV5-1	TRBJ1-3	CASSAGTGNTIYF	TGCGCCAGCAGCGCAGGGACTGGAAACACCATATATTTT
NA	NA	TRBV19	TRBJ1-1	CASSTLMDTEAFF	TGTGCCAGTAGTACCCTAATGGACACTGAAGCTTTCTTT
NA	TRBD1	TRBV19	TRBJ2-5	CASSVGTVQETQYF	TGTGCCAGTAGTGTCGGGACAGTCCAAGAGACCCAGTACTTC
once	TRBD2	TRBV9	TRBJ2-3	CASTSGGAPDTQYF	TGTGCCAGCACCAGCGGGGGGGCCCCAGATACGCAGTATTTT
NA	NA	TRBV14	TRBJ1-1	CASSQGFSRLTEAFF	TGTGCCAGCAGCCAGGGTTTTTCGCGGCTCACTGAAGCTTTCTTT
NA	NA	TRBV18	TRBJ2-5	CASSPGGLSGETQYF	TGTGCCAGCTCACCAGGGGGGTTAAGCGGAGAGACCCAGTACTTC
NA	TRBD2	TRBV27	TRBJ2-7	CASSSPGLAGVSHEQYF	TGTGCCAGCAGTTCCCCGGGACTAGCGGGAGTTTCCCACGAGCAGTACTTC
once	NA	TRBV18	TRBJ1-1	CASSPTTISNLYTEAFF	TGTGCCAGCTCACCGACGACAATCTCCAACCTCTACACTGAAGCTTTCTTT
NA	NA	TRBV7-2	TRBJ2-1	CAVKTWESGYNEQFF	TGTGCCGTAAAAACCTGGGAGAGCGGGTACAATGAGCAGTTCTTC
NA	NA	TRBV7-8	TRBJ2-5	CASSLRRVQETQYF	TGTGCCAGCAGCTTACGCAGGGTACAAGAGACCCAGTACTTC
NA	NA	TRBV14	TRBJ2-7	CASSQVPGLGYEQYF	TGTGCCAGCAGCCAAGTGCCGGGACTTGGCTACGAGCAGTACTTC
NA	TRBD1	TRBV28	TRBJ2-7	CASSKAGTAFYEQYF	TGTGCCAGCAGTAAGGCAGGGACAGCCTTTTACGAGCAGTACTTC
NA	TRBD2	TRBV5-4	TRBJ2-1	CASSLAGGRNEQFF	TGTGCCAGCAGCTTGGCGGGGGGGCGGAATGAGCAGTTCTTC
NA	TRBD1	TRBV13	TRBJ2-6	CASSARRDRVRRANVLTF	TGTGCCAGCAGCGCGCGCCGGGACAGGGTTCGGAGGGCCAACGTCCTGACTTTC
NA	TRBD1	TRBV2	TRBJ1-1	CARTGTGGTEAFF	TGTGCCAGAACTGGGACAGGGGGAACTGAAGCTTTCTTT
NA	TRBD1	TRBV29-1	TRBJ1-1	CSVMRTGEEAFF	TGCAGCGTGATGAGGACAGGGGAAGAAGCTTTCTTT
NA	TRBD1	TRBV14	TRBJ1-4	CASSSRGRGEKLFF	TGTGCCAGCAGCTCCAGGGGGAGAGGAGAAAAACTGTTTTTT
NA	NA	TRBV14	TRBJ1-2	CASSHGTHGMFNYGYTF	TGTGCCAGCAGCCACGGGACTCATGGGATGTTCAACTATGGCTACACCTTC
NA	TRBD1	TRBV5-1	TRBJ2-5	CASSLSGGPETQYF	TGCGCCAGCAGCTTATCAGGGGGCCCAGAGACCCAGTACTTC
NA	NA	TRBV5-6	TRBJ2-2	CASSPLGLTNTGELFF	TGTGCCAGCAGCCCTCTTGGGCTCACGAACACCGGGGAGCTGTTTTTT
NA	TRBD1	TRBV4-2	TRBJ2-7	CASSQGLTGRHEQYF	TGTGCCAGCAGCCAAGGCTTGACAGGGCGGCACGAGCAGTACTTC
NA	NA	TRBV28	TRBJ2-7	CASRTRRSGAYF	TGTGCCAGCAGAACTAGGCGGTCAGGGGCTTACTTC
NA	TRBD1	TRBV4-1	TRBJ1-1	CASSQLGQEIAFF	TGCGCCAGCAGCCAACTAGGACAGGAAATTGCTTTCTTT
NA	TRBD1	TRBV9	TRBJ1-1	CASSAQQGIGTEAFF	TGTGCCAGCAGCGCTCAACAGGGGATAGGCACTGAAGCTTTCTTT
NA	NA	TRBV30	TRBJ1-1	CAWTGLMDITFYPNTEAFF	TGTGCCTGGACGGGACTTATGGACATAACGTTTTACCCGAACACTGAAGCTTTCTTT
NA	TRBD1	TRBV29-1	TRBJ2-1	CSVDQQGSYNEQFF	TGCAGCGTTGACCAACAGGGGTCCTACAATGAGCAGTTCTTC
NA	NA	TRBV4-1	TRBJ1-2	CASSQDQGSRTLYGYTF	TGCGCCAGCAGCCAAGATCAGGGCAGTAGGACGCTCTATGGCTACACCTTC
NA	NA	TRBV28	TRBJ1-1	CATVGGTEAFF	TGTGCCACCGTGGGGGGCACTGAAGCTTTCTTT
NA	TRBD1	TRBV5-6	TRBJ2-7	CASSSGTGVYEQYF	TGTGCCAGCAGCTCCGGGACAGGGGTCTACGAGCAGTACTTC
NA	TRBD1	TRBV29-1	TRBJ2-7	CSVQGAAYEQYF	TGCAGCGTTCAGGGGGCCGCCTACGAGCAGTACTTC
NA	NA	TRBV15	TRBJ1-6	CATSSPRAGARNSPLHF	TGTGCCACCAGCAGTCCGAGGGCGGGGGCGCGGAATTCACCCCTCCACTTT
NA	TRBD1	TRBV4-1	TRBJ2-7	CASSHGRTGSYEQYF	TGCGCCAGCAGCCACGGCAGGACAGGTAGCTACGAGCAGTACTTC
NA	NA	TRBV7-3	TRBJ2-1	CASSLKGPWSAEQFF	TGTGCCAGCAGCTTAAAGGGGCCCTGGTCCGCTGAGCAGTTCTTC
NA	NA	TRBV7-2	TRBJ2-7	CASSPLSSGYEQYF	TGTGCCAGCAGTCCACTATCTTCAGGGTACGAGCAGTACTTC
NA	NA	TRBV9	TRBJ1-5	CASSVDPYSNQPQHF	TGTGCCAGCAGCGTAGATCCGTATAGCAATCAGCCCCAGCATTTT
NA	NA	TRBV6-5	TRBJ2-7	CASSYSPGVRYEQYF	TGTGCCAGCAGTTACTCTCCAGGGGTAAGGTACGAGCAGTACTTC
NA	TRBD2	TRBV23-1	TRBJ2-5	CASSQSGTRGAKETQYF	TGCGCCAGCAGTCAATCGGGGACTAGGGGCGCCAAGGAGACCCAGTACTTC
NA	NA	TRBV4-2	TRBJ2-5	CASSQAKETQYF	TGTGCCAGCAGCCAAGCTAAAGAGACCCAGTACTTC
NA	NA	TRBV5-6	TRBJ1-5	CASTSVNQPQHF	TGTGCCAGCACATCGGTAAATCAGCCCCAGCATTTT
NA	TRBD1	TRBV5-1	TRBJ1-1	CASSDPKQGSTEAFF	TGCGCCAGCAGCGATCCCAAACAGGGGTCCACTGAAGCTTTCTTT
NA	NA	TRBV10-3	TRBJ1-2	CASTSSAGTSYGYTF	TGTGCCAGCACTTCAAGTGCCGGGACAAGCTATGGCTACACCTTC
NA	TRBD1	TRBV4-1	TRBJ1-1	CASSQIVLQGANTEAFF	TGCGCCAGCAGCCAAATCGTACTCCAGGGGGCAAACACTGAAGCTTTCTTT
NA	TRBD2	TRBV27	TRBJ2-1	CASSLGTSGFNEQFF	TGTGCCAGCAGTTTAGGGACTAGCGGATTCAATGAGCAGTTCTTC
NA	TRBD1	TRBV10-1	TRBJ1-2	CASSGQGGGYTF	TGCGCCAGCAGTGGACAGGGCGGAGGCTACACCTTC
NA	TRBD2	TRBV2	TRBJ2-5	CASRGLADGQETQYF	TGTGCCAGCAGGGGACTAGCAGATGGGCAAGAGACCCAGTACTTC
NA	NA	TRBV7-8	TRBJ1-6	CASSLWPGEDVSNSPLHF	TGTGCCAGCAGCTTATGGCCGGGGGAGGACGTGTCTAATTCACCCCTCCACTTT
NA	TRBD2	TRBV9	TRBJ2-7	CASSPSGVPGEQYF	TGTGCCAGCAGCCCGAGCGGGGTACCGGGCGAGCAGTACTTC
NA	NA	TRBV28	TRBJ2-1	CASSGRSSYNEQFF	TGTGCCAGCAGTGGGAGGAGCTCCTACAATGAGCAGTTCTTC
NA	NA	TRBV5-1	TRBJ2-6	CASSPQPGSTGANVLTF	TGCGCCAGCAGCCCGCAGCCGGGTTCTACTGGGGCCAACGTCCTGACTTTC
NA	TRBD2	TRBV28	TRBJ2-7	CASSSSGTSYEQYF	TGTGCCAGCAGTTCTAGCGGGACCTCCTACGAGCAGTACTTC